The clone carrying this TCR beta chain showed up just once. The antigen remains unidentified. This entry comes from a study of metastatic and nonmetastatic thyroid tumors. In the study overall: Patients with malignant and benign thyroid disease provided blood and tumor or nodule tissue, whose repertoires were compared. Notes on the study in general: Relative to benign nodules, malignant thyroid tumors were reportedly characterized by significantly elevated TCR beta diversity in blood and tumor.

Trimming shortened V by 6 bases and J by 8 bases, and 25 bases separated the two germline ends. This CDR3 is built from 15 residues. CDR1 and CDR2 (germline): DFQATT, SNEGSKA (reference sequence). None of the patients had undergone any treatment ahead of thyroid surgery. Per the authors' pipeline: A distant-metastasis classifier for papillary thyroid cancer was built using CDR3 differences across clinicopathological groups. TCRdb called clones again from the PCR reads with MiXCR. None of the V and J calls come from the authors' own analysis; TCRdb made them. Here the sample spans 3,000 to 4,000 clones, approximately 34% being singletons.

This rearrangement joins TRBV20-1 to TRBJ2-5, with a possible D match to TRBD1 (5 bases). The receptor comes from a male donor with papillary thyroid cancer or a benign thyroid nodule (not recorded which). Some clones in this sample may be carry-over from other donors' samples. The source material was adjacent normal tissue. CDR3 sequence: CSAPRPAQASDTQYF. CDR3 DNA sequence: TGCAGTGCACCCCGACCCGCACAGGCGTCGGATACCCAGTACTTC.